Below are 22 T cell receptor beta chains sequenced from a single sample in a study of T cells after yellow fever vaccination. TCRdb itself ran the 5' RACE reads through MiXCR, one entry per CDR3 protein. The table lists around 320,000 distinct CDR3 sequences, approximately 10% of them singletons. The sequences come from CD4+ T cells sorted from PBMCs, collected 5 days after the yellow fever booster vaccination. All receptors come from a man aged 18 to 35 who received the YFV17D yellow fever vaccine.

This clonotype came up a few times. Here the CDR3 reads CASTPTGEGVTEAFF. CDR3 sequence (DNA): TGTGCCAGCACTCCAACCGGTGAGGGAGTCACTGAAGCTTTCTTT. V gene TRBV6-2 or TRBV6-3 combines with J gene TRBJ1-1, with unresolved D. CDR3 length equals 15 residues. The V end was cut by 7 bases, the J end by 4 bases, with 19 bases between. Germline-derived CDR1 and CDR2 are MNHEY and SVGEGT.

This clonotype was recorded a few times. CDR3 nucleotides: TGCAGTGCTAGAGAGGGATTGAGGGATGGCTACACCTTC. This sequence encodes CSAREGLRDGYTF. The gene calls are TRBV20-1 and TRBJ1-2; D is uncertain. This CDR3 region has 13 residues. Germline V lookup: CDR1 DFQATT, CDR2 SNEGSKA (reference sequence). V shed 0 bases and J shed 6 bases, with 11 bases lying between them.

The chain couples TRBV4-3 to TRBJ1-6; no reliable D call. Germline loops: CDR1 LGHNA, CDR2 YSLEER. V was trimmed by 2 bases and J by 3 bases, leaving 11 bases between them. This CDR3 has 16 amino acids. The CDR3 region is CASSQSAGIYNSPLHF. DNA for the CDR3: TGCGCCAGCAGCCAATCGGCGGGTATCTATAATTCACCCCTCCACTTT.

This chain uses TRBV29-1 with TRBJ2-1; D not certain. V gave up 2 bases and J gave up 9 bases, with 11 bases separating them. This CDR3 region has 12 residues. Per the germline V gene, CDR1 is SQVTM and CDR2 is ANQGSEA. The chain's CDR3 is CSVEFRPAEQFF. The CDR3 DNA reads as TGCAGCGTTGAATTCCGTCCTGCTGAGCAGTTCTTC.

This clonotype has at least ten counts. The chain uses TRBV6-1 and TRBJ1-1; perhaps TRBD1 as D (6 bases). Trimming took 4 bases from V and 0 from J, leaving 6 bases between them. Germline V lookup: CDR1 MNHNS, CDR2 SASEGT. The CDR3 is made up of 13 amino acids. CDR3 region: CASSGTVNTEAFF. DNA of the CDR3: TGTGCCAGCAGTGGGACAGTGAACACTGAAGCTTTCTTT.

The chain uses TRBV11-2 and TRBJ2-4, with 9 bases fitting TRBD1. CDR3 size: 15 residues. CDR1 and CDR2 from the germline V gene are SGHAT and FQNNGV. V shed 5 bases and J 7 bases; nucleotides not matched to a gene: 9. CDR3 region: CASSLGGTGRNIQYF. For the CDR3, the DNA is TGTGCCAGCAGCCTAGGCGGGACAGGGCGGAACATTCAGTACTTC.

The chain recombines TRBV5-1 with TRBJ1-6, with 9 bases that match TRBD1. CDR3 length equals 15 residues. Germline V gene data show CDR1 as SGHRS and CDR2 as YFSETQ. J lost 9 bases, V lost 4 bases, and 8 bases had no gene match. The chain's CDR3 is CASSRGDRDGSPLHF. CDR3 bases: TGCGCCAGCAGCCGCGGGGACAGGGACGGTTCACCCCTCCACTTT.

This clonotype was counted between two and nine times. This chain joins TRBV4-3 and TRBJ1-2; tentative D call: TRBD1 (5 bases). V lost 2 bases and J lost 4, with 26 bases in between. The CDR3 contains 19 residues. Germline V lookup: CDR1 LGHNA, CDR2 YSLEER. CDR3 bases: TGCGCCAGCAGCCAAAACACCCTAACCGGGACCCTAGGCTTCTATGGCTACACCTTC. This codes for CASSQNTLTGTLGFYGYTF.

CDR3 amino acids: CASSPRAGDNSPLHF. CDR3 DNA: TGTGCCAGCAGCCCTCGTGCAGGGGATAATTCACCCCTCCACTTT. The rearrangement uses TRBV4-2 and TRBJ1-6, with a weak D call TRBD1 (6 bases). In germline, CDR1 is LGHNA, CDR2 YNFKEQ. The V gene lost 4 bases and the J gene lost 5 bases, with 12 bases spanning the gap. This CDR3 is 15 amino acids long.

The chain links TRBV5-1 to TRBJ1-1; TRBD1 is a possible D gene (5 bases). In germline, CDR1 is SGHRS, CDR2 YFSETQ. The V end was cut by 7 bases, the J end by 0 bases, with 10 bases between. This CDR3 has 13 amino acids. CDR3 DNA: TGCGCCAGCGCCGACAGATTGAACACTGAAGCTTTCTTT. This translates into CASADRLNTEAFF.

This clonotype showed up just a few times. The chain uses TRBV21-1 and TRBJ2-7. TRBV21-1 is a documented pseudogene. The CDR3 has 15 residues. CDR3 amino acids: CASSKARRTPYEQYF. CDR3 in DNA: TGTGCCAGCAGCAAAGCGAGGAGGACTCCCTACGAGCAGTACTTC.

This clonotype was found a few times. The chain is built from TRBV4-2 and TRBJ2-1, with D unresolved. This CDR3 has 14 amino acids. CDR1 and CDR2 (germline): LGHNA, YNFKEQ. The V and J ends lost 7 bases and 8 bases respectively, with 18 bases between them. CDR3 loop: CASTLSLGYDEQFF. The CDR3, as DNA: TGTGCCAGCACTCTCTCCCTGGGTTACGATGAGCAGTTCTTC.

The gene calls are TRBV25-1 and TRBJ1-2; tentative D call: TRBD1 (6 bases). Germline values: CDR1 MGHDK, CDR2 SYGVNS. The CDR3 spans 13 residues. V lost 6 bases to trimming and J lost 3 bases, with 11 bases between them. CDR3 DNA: TGTGCCAGCAGGGAGGACAGTTACTATGGCTACACCTTC. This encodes CASREDSYYGYTF.

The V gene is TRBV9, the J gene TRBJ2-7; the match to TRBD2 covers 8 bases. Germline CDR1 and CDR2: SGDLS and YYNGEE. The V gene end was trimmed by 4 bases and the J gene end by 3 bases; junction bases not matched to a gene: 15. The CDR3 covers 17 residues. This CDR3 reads CASSPAAGGGTIYEQYF. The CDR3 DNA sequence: TGTGCCAGCAGCCCCGCGGCGGGCGGGGGGACCATCTACGAGCAGTACTTC.

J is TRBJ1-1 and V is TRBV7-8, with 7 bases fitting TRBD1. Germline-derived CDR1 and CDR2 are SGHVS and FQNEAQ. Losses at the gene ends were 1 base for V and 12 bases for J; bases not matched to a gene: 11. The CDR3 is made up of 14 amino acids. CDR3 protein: CASSLGGQIIVPFF. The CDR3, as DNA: TGTGCCAGCAGCTTAGGGGGACAGATTATCGTTCCTTTCTTT.

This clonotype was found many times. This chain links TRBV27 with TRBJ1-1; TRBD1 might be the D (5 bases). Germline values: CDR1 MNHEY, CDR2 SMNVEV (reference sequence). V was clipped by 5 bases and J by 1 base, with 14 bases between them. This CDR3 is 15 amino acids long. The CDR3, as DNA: TGTGCCAGCAGTATACCCTCGGGGGGGAACACTGAAGCTTTCTTT. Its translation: CASSIPSGGNTEAFF.

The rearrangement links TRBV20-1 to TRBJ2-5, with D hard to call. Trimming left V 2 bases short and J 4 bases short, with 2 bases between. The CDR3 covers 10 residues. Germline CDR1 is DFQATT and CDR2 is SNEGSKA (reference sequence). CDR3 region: CSARLETQYF. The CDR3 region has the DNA TGCAGTGCTAGATTAGAGACCCAGTACTTC.

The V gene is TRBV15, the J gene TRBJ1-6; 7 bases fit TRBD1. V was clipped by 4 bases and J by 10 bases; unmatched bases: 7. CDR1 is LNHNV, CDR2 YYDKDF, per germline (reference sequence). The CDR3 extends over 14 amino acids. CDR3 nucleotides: TGTGCCACCAGCAAAAAGGACAGGCACTCACCCCTCCACTTT. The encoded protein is CATSKKDRHSPLHF.

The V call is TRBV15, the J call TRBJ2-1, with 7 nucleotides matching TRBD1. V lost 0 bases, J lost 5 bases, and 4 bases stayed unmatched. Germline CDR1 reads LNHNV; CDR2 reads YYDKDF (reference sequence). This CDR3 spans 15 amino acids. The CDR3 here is CATSREGDRNNEQFF. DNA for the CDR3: TGTGCCACCAGCAGAGAGGGGGACAGAAACAATGAGCAGTTCTTC.

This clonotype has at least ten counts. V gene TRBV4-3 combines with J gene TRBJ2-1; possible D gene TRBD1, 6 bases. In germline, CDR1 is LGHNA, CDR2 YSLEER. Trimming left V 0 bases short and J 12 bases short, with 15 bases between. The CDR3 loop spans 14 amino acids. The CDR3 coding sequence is TGCGCCAGCAGCCAAGATGATTATCAGGGGAGGCAGTTCTTC. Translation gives CASSQDDYQGRQFF.

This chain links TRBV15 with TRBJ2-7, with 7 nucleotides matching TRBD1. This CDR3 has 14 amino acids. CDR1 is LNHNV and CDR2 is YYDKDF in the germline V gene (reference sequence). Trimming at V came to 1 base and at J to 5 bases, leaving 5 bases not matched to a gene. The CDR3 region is CATSRGGTADEQYF. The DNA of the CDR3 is TGTGCCACCAGCAGAGGGGGGACAGCGGACGAGCAGTACTTC.

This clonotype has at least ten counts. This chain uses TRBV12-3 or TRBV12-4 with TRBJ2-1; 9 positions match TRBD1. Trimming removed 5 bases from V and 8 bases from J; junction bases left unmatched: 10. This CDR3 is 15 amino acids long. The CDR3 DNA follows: TGTGCCAGCAGTGACACCGGGACAGGGACGGATGAGCAGTTCTTC. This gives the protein CASSDTGTGTDEQFF.